Detailed here is one T cell receptor beta chain. This entry comes from a study of technical replicates of blood from a few donors. V was trimmed by 3 bases and J by 11 bases, leaving 13 bases between them. Germline CDR1 is SGHDN and CDR2 is FVKESK. This CDR3 comprises 13 residues. Profiling relied on immunoSEQ multiplex PCR, and the TCRdb table lists in-frame clones only, not all of them. The data show tens of thousands of clones, with around 92% seen just once and roughly 0.37% held by the top ten. This chain uses TRBV14 with TRBJ1-4; weak D call: TRBD1 (5 bases). Sequencing was carried out using T cells isolated from PBMCs. This clonotype was sampled from a human donor in good health. Some clones in this sample may be carry-over from other donors' samples. CDR3 in amino acids: CASSQGAGGKLFF. CDR3 nucleotides: TGTGCCAGCAGCCAGGGTGCCGGGGGGAAACTGTTTTTT. Using reference TRBV14 and TRBJ1-4 for the parts outside the CDR3, the full variable domain is EAGVTQFPSHSVIEKGQTVTLRCDPISGHDNLYWYRRVMGKEIKFLLHFVKESKQDESGMPNNRFLAERTGGTYSTLKVQPAELEDSGVYFCASSQGAGGKLFFGSGTQLSVL.